This T cell receptor beta chain was documented in a study of OX40 agonist ivuxolimab in advanced cancers. The overall study: Ivuxolimab was administered intravenously to patients at 0.01 to 10 mg/kg every 2 weeks.

General study points: Researchers report that CD8+ T cells had, on average, more expanded clones than CD4+. There was clonal expansion of CD4+ and CD8+ blood T cells by week 6 at 0.1 to 3.0 mg/kg.

CDR3 length: 14 amino acids. Per the germline V gene, CDR1 is MNHNY and CDR2 is SVGAGI (reference sequence). V was trimmed by 5 bases and J by 8 bases, leaving 18 bases between them. Sequenced by immunoSEQ multiplex PCR; TCRdb stores in-frame clones only, minus some. Of 60,000 to 65,000 clones listed, approximately 80% are singletons. About this clone: Its specificity is not known.

This sample comprised CD4+ or CD8+ T cells sorted from blood, obtained in a trial of the OX40 agonist ivuxolimab. The receptor's source is an adult with an advanced solid tumor such as melanoma, head and neck, liver or kidney cancer. The rearrangement links TRBV6-6 to TRBJ1-2; TRBD1 is a possible D gene (6 bases). This CDR3 reads CASSTPGGAGGYTF. CDR3 nucleotides: TGTGCCAGCAGTACCCCCGGGGGGGCGGGCGGCTACACCTTC.